The 15 T cell receptor beta chains below were found in one sample sequenced in a study of T-cell reconstitution after alpha-beta-depleted transplantation in children listed by TCRdb under 2016. The treatment or condition label of this sample denotes: allogeneic hematopoietic cell transplantation with graft depleted of TCRalphabeta T cells and CD19 B cells. The library was made by PCR. The sequencing machine was an Illumina HiSeq 2500. TCR libraries were prepared with molecular barcoding, using unique molecular identifiers to normalize TCRbeta repertoire quantification. The public reads were quality trimmed at Q25 with fastp and then assembled into clones with MiXCR by TCRdb, keeping productive beta chains. Rows are unified per CDR3 protein, each entry keeping the most common DNA and genes. The sample table holds about 510,000 distinct CDR3 sequences, of which more than 9.5% were seen once. Of the sample, 14% falls within the top ten clones.

The sequencing used PBMCs, mostly from graft donor cells, collected 180 days after TCRalphabeta/CD19-depleted stem cell transplant. The receptors shown here come from a female patient between 2 and 10 years old who had a stem cell transplant for aplastic anemia, so the T cells may come from the graft donor.

This clonotype was picked up a small number of times. V and J are TRBV6-5 and TRBJ1-1, with D tentatively TRBD1 (6 bases). The V end lost 0 bases, the J end lost 11 bases, and 13 bases lay between the germline ends. Germline CDR1 MNHEY, CDR2 SVGAGI. CDR3 length: 13 amino acids. The CDR3, as DNA: TGTGCCAGCAGTTACTCCCAGGGGAAGGAGGCTTTCTTT. It codes for CASSYSQGKEAFF.

The genes are TRBV9 and TRBJ1-6; no clear D gene. Trimming stripped 0 bases from V and 10 bases from J, with 8 bases between. Germline V gene data show CDR1 as SGDLS and CDR2 as YYNGEE. CDR3 length equals 13 residues. The DNA of the CDR3 is TGTGCCAGCAGCGTAGAACTGAACTCACCCCTCCACTTT. Protein product: CASSVELNSPLHF.

This clonotype was counted between two and nine times. The chain is built from TRBV3-1 and TRBJ2-5, with TRBD2 identical over 7 bases. Germline CDR1 LGHDT, CDR2 YNNKEL (reference sequence). V shed 1 base, J shed 4 bases, and the junction held 9 bases outside the gene matches. The CDR3 runs 16 residues. The CDR3 region is CASSQGAGAGGETQYF. CDR3 nucleotide sequence: TGTGCCAGCAGCCAAGGTGCGGGAGCAGGAGGAGAGACCCAGTACTTC.

V gene TRBV20-1 combines with J gene TRBJ1-4; D may be TRBD1 (5 bases). The CDR3 has 14 residues. The ends were cut back, 6 bases at V and 7 bases at J, with 18 bases in the middle. Germline CDR1 and CDR2: DFQATT and SNEGSKA (reference sequence). The CDR3 sequence is CSAPGGGLGEKLFF. CDR3 DNA: TGCAGTGCCCCGGGGGGGGGACTGGGTGAAAAACTGTTTTTT.

This clonotype was recorded a few times. This chain uses TRBV28 with TRBJ2-2, with 7 bases fitting TRBD2. CDR1 is MDHEN and CDR2 is SYDVKM in the germline V gene. The CDR3 contains 16 residues. V trimming: 4 bases; J trimming: 7 bases; junction bases outside the gene matches: 12. Here the CDR3 DNA reads TGTGCCAGCAGTTCCCCTGACGGGGGGTCGGGCGGGGAGCTGTTTTTT. The encoded protein is CASSSPDGGSGGELFF.

This chain uses TRBV7-9 with TRBJ1-6; D gene uncertain. The CDR3 extends over 15 amino acids. With 3 bases removed from V and 10 bases from J, the gap between germline ends came to 16 bases. The germline gives CDR1 SEHNR, CDR2 FQNEAQ (reference sequence). DNA of the CDR3: TGTGCCAGCAGCTTTCTGGCAGGAGTGGAGTCACCCCTCCACTTT. Translated, it gives CASSFLAGVESPLHF.

This clonotype has only a few counts. J is TRBJ2-3 and V is TRBV12-3 or TRBV12-4; 11 bases line up with TRBD2. Trimming cost V 6 bases and J 4 bases; bases outside gene matches: 12. This CDR3 comprises 17 residues. CDR3 nucleotide sequence: TGTGCCAGCAGCAAGACCGTACTAGCGGGAGTAGCAGATACGCAGTATTTT. This sequence encodes CASSKTVLAGVADTQYF.

This clonotype was seen a handful of times. The chain couples TRBV29-1 to TRBJ2-7; TRBD2 aligns across 7 bases. In germline, CDR1 is SQVTM, CDR2 ANQGSEA. The trim removed 2 bases at V and 5 bases at J, leaving 0 bases unmatched. The CDR3 consists of 11 residues. CDR3 DNA sequence: TGCAGCGTTGAACTAGCGGACGAGCAGTACTTC. It yields the protein CSVELADEQYF.

This clonotype was found a few times. The chain employs TRBV30 and TRBJ1-1, with D tentatively TRBD1 (5 bases). Germline V gives CDR1 GTSNPN, CDR2 SVGIG (reference sequence). The ends were cut back, 0 bases at V and 5 bases at J, with 10 bases in the middle. CDR3 length: 13 amino acids. The CDR3 nucleotides are TGTGCCTGGAGTGTCATGGGGGGAACTGAAGCTTTCTTT. This sequence encodes CAWSVMGGTEAFF.

This chain links TRBV7-9 with TRBJ2-1, with 9 bases that match TRBD2. V was pared by 0 bases and J by 2 bases, with 5 bases of the junction left unmatched. CDR1 SEHNR and CDR2 FQNEAQ come from the germline V gene (reference sequence). CDR3 length: 17 residues. The CDR3 nucleotides read TGTGCCAGCAGCTTAGCACGGGGACTAGCAACCTACAATGAGCAGTTCTTC. Its translation is CASSLARGLATYNEQFF. Full variable domain (missing parts from reference TRBV7-9 and TRBJ2-1): DTGVSQNPRHKITKRGQNVTFRCDPISEHNRLYWYRQTLGQGPEFLTYFQNEAQLEKSRLLSDRFSAERPKGSFSTLEIQRTEQGDSAMYLCASSLARGLATYNEQFFGPGTRLTVL.

The rearrangement joins TRBV12-3 or TRBV12-4 to TRBJ2-1; TRBD2 might be the D (5 bases). Trimming removed 5 bases from V and 6 bases from J, with 20 bases in between. This CDR3 comprises 16 residues. The CDR3 bases are TGTGCCAGCAGTCCCATCGCTAGATTAGGAGGCAATGAGCAGTTCTTC. Amino acid sequence: CASSPIARLGGNEQFF.

This chain joins TRBV19 and TRBJ1-5; D might be TRBD1 (6 bases). The CDR3 is made up of 16 amino acids. CDR1 LNHDA and CDR2 SQIVND come from the germline V gene (reference sequence). V lost 5 bases and J lost 7, with 21 bases in between. CDR3 sequence (DNA): TGTGCCAGTAGTCTCAAACAACAGGGCTGGGGACAGCCCCAGCATTTT. Protein product: CASSLKQQGWGQPQHF.

There are a few counts of this clonotype. J is TRBJ2-3 and V is TRBV18, with 9 bases fitting TRBD1. This CDR3 comprises 17 residues. Germline V gives CDR1 KGHSH, CDR2 LQKENI. After removal of 0 bases from V and 1 base from J, the junction contained 5 bases not matched to a gene. CDR3 loop: CASSPPRTGVGTDTQYF. For the CDR3, the DNA is TGTGCCAGCTCACCACCGCGGACAGGGGTCGGCACAGATACGCAGTATTTT.

The chain carries TRBV5-1 and TRBJ2-2, with D tentatively TRBD2 (6 bases). The CDR3 extends over 14 amino acids. V was clipped by 5 bases and J by 0 bases, with 8 bases between them. Germline loops: CDR1 SGHRS, CDR2 YFSETQ. CDR3 loop: CASRSSANTGELFF. The CDR3 nucleotides are TGCGCCAGCAGGTCTAGCGCGAACACCGGGGAGCTGTTTTTT.

The sample holds a few counts of this clonotype. DNA of the CDR3: TGTGCCAGCAGTGATAGACAGTATAGCAATCAGCCCCAGCATTTT. As protein: CASSDRQYSNQPQHF. The chain couples TRBV28 to TRBJ1-5, with D perhaps TRBD1 (5 bases). Deletions cut 5 bases from V and 0 bases from J, with 11 bases between. Looked up from germline, CDR1 is MDHEN and CDR2 is SYDVKM. The CDR3 contains 15 residues. The complete variable domain, with remaining parts taken from reference TRBV28 and TRBJ1-5, reads DVKVTQSSRYLVKRTGEKVFLECVQDMDHENMFWYRQDPGLGLRLIYFSYDVKMKEKGDIPEGYSVSREKKERFSLILESASTNQTSMYLCASSDRQYSNQPQHFGDGTRLSIL.